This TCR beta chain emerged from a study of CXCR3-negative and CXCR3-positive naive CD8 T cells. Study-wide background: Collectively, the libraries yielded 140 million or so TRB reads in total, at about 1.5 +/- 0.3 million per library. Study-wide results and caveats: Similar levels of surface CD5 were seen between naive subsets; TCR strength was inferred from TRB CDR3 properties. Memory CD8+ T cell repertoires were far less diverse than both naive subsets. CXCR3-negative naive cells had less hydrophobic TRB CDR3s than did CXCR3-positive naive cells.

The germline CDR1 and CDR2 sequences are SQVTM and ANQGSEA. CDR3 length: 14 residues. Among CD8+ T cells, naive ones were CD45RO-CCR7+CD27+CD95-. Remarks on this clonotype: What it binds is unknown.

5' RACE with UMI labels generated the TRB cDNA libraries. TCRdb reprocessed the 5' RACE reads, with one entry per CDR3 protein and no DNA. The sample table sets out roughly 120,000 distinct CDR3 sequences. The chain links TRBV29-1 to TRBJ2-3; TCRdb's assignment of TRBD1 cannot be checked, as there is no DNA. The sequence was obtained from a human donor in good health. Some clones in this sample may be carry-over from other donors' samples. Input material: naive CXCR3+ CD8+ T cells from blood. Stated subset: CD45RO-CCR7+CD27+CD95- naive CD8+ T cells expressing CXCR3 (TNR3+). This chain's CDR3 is CSTQFQGVTDTQYF.